The rows below give T cell receptor beta chains drawn from one sample of a study of blood T cell repertoires in COVID-19. The method was immunoSEQ multiplex PCR; TCRdb's version includes in-frame clones alone and lacks a portion of them. The sample yields around 300,000 clones, around 90% seen once. The material sequenced was peripheral blood. The receptor source for this set is a man aged 45-65 years with acute or convalescent COVID-19. CDR3s include the opening cysteine and the closing phenylalanine or tryptophan. The order of the fields is CDR3 protein, CDR3 DNA, D gene, V gene, clone size, J gene. The D gene is left open where the match is weak. Clone size is not always given. Where it is, it says once, few, many or a class for expanded clones.

CATSDRHRGEQFF TGTGCCACCAGTGACCGGCACAGGGGTGAGCAGTTCTTC TRBD1 TRBV24-1 . TRBJ2-1
CASSWTGAGVNTEAFF TGTGCCAGCAGTTGGACAGGGGCCGGGGTGAACACTGAAGCTTTCTTT TRBD1 TRBV6-5 . TRBJ1-1
CASSSTTVMNTEAFF TGTGCCAGCAGCTCGACGACAGTCATGAACACTGAAGCTTTCTTT . TRBV7-3 . TRBJ1-1
CANETGRNYGYTF TGTGCCAACGAGACAGGGAGGAACTATGGCTACACCTTC TRBD1 TRBV19 . TRBJ1-2
CATSRDLFVGEGVGQPQHF TGTGCCACCAGCAGAGATCTGTTTGTTGGGGAGGGGGTCGGACAGCCCCAGCATTTT . TRBV15 once TRBJ1-5
CASSHLLAWETQYF TGTGCCAGCAGCCACTTACTAGCGTGGGAGACCCAGTACTTC TRBD2 TRBV3-1/TRBV3-2 few TRBJ2-5
CASSYAQGEYGYTF TGTGCCAGCAGTTACGCTCAGGGGGAGTATGGCTACACCTTC TRBD1 TRBV6-5 . TRBJ1-2
CASSFSSEQFF TGTGCCAGCAGTTTCTCGAGCGAGCAGTTCTTC . TRBV12-3/TRBV12-4 . TRBJ2-1
CASSLSGPSSYEQYF TGTGCCAGCAGCCTTAGCGGGCCCAGCTCCTACGAGCAGTACTTC TRBD2 TRBV5-5 . TRBJ2-7
CASSPRRGGNTGELFF TGTGCCAGCAGCCCTCGGAGGGGTGGAAACACCGGGGAGCTGTTTTTT . TRBV14 . TRBJ2-2
CASSRTSGGAVDTQYF TGTGCCAGTAGTAGGACTAGCGGGGGGGCGGTAGATACGCAGTATTTT TRBD2 TRBV19 . TRBJ2-3
CASSEDRGRGYGYTF TGTGCCAGCAGTGAAGACAGGGGGCGCGGCTATGGCTACACCTTC TRBD1 TRBV25-1 . TRBJ1-2
CASSPVTGQGAEQFF TGTGCCAGCTCCCCCGTGACGGGACAGGGGGCTGAGCAGTTCTTC TRBD1 TRBV6-5 . TRBJ2-1
CASRKIANYGYTF TGTGCCAGCAGGAAGATAGCTAACTATGGCTACACCTTC . TRBV27 . TRBJ1-2
CASSAGQGIMNIQYF TGTGCCAGCAGCGCCGGACAGGGGATCATGAACATTCAGTACTTC TRBD1 TRBV5-6 . TRBJ2-4
CASSPYEGDNNYGYTF TGTGCCAGCAGTCCCTATGAGGGAGATAACAACTATGGCTACACCTTC . TRBV6-6 . TRBJ1-2
CASSPRGANYGYTF TGTGCCAGCAGCCCCCGGGGAGCTAACTATGGCTACACCTTC . TRBV9 . TRBJ1-2
CASSRAGNSNTEAFF TGTGCCAGCTCACGGGCAGGGAATTCGAACACTGAAGCTTTCTTT . TRBV18 . TRBJ1-1
CASSHGFGGYNEQFF TGTGCCAGCAGCCATGGGTTTGGCGGTTACAATGAGCAGTTCTTC . TRBV7-3 . TRBJ2-1
CASSEARTIQPQHF TGTGCCAGCAGTGAAGCGCGGACAATTCAGCCCCAGCATTTT . TRBV2 . TRBJ1-5
CAISDGTERFYEQYF TGTGCCATCAGTGACGGGACAGAGCGCTTCTACGAGCAGTACTTC TRBD1 TRBV10-3 once TRBJ2-7
CASSVTTGDNYGYTF TGTGCCAGCAGTGTGACGACAGGGGATAACTATGGCTACACCTTC TRBD1 TRBV2 . TRBJ1-2
CASSGPGLTGELFF TGTGCCAGTTCAGGCCCTGGATTAACCGGGGAGCTGTTTTTT . TRBV19 few TRBJ2-2
CASSAWDRAPHANTGELFF TGTGCCAGCAGCGCGTGGGACAGGGCCCCACACGCGAACACCGGGGAGCTGTTTTTT TRBD1 TRBV11-2 once TRBJ2-2
CASSMDRVRNSPLHF TGTGCCAGTAGTATGGACAGGGTTCGGAATTCACCCCTCCACTTT TRBD1 TRBV19 . TRBJ1-6
CASRLSGEGRQPQHF TGTGCCAGCCGATTGTCTGGGGAGGGGCGTCAGCCCCAGCATTTT . TRBV6-5 . TRBJ1-5
CASSVGGGGTEAFF TGTGCCAGCAGCGTAGGGGGGGGCGGGACTGAAGCTTTCTTT . TRBV9 once TRBJ1-1
CASSLWTGNNEQFF TGTGCCAGCAGTTTATGGACAGGGAACAATGAGCAGTTCTTC TRBD1 TRBV28 . TRBJ2-1
CASSQGRGTGNEQFF TGTGCCAGCAGCCAAGGGCGGGGGACCGGCAATGAGCAGTTCTTC TRBD2 TRBV3-1/TRBV3-2 . TRBJ2-1
CATSRAPAGTGWVEETQYF TGTGCCACCAGCAGAGCCCCGGCGGGGACAGGGTGGGTGGAAGAGACCCAGTACTTC TRBD1 TRBV15 . TRBJ2-5
CASSPPSSRGDTGELFF TGTGCCAGCTCACCACCATCTTCGCGGGGGGACACCGGGGAGCTGTTTTTT TRBD2 TRBV18 . TRBJ2-2
CASSLAGTGGEKLFF TGCGCCAGCAGCTTGGCCGGGACAGGGGGAGAAAAACTGTTTTTT TRBD1 TRBV5-1 . TRBJ1-4
CAISAQDRGNQPQHF TGTGCCATCAGCGCACAAGACAGGGGGAATCAGCCCCAGCATTTT TRBD1 TRBV10-3 . TRBJ1-5
CASSFDNTGTEAFF TGCGCCAGCAGCTTCGACAACACCGGGACAGAAGCTTTCTTT . TRBV5-1 . TRBJ1-1
CASSSVYGYTF TGTGCCAGCAGCTCTGTCTATGGCTACACCTTC . TRBV5-4 . TRBJ1-2
CASSEVGGEQFF TGTGCCAGCAGTGAGGTAGGAGGGGAGCAGTTCTTC . TRBV12-3/TRBV12-4 . TRBJ2-1
CASSQEDRGRFGYTF TGCGCCAGCAGCCAGGAGGACAGGGGGAGGTTTGGCTACACCTTC TRBD1 TRBV4-1 . TRBJ1-2
CASSWSTASTDTQYF TGTGCCAGTAGTTGGTCTACTGCTAGCACAGATACGCAGTATTTT . TRBV19 . TRBJ2-3
CASSFDRDSGYTF TGTGCCAGCAGTTTTGACAGGGACTCTGGCTACACCTTC TRBD1 TRBV12-3/TRBV12-4 . TRBJ1-2
CASSYSTGQPQHF TGTGCCAGCAGTTACTCGACGGGACAGCCCCAGCATTTT . TRBV6-2/TRBV6-3 few TRBJ1-5
CASSLAGSGGATGEQYF TGTGCCAGCAGTTTGGCGGGAAGCGGGGGTGCTACGGGTGAGCAGTACTTC TRBD2 TRBV27 . TRBJ2-7
CASSFPSGGGQHF TGTGCCAGCAGCTTCCCTAGCGGGGGGGGGCAGCACTTC TRBD2 TRBV5-6 . TRBJ2-7
CASSEPGSKNIQYF TGTGCCAGCAGTGAACCCGGGTCCAAAAACATTCAGTACTTC . TRBV25-1 . TRBJ2-4